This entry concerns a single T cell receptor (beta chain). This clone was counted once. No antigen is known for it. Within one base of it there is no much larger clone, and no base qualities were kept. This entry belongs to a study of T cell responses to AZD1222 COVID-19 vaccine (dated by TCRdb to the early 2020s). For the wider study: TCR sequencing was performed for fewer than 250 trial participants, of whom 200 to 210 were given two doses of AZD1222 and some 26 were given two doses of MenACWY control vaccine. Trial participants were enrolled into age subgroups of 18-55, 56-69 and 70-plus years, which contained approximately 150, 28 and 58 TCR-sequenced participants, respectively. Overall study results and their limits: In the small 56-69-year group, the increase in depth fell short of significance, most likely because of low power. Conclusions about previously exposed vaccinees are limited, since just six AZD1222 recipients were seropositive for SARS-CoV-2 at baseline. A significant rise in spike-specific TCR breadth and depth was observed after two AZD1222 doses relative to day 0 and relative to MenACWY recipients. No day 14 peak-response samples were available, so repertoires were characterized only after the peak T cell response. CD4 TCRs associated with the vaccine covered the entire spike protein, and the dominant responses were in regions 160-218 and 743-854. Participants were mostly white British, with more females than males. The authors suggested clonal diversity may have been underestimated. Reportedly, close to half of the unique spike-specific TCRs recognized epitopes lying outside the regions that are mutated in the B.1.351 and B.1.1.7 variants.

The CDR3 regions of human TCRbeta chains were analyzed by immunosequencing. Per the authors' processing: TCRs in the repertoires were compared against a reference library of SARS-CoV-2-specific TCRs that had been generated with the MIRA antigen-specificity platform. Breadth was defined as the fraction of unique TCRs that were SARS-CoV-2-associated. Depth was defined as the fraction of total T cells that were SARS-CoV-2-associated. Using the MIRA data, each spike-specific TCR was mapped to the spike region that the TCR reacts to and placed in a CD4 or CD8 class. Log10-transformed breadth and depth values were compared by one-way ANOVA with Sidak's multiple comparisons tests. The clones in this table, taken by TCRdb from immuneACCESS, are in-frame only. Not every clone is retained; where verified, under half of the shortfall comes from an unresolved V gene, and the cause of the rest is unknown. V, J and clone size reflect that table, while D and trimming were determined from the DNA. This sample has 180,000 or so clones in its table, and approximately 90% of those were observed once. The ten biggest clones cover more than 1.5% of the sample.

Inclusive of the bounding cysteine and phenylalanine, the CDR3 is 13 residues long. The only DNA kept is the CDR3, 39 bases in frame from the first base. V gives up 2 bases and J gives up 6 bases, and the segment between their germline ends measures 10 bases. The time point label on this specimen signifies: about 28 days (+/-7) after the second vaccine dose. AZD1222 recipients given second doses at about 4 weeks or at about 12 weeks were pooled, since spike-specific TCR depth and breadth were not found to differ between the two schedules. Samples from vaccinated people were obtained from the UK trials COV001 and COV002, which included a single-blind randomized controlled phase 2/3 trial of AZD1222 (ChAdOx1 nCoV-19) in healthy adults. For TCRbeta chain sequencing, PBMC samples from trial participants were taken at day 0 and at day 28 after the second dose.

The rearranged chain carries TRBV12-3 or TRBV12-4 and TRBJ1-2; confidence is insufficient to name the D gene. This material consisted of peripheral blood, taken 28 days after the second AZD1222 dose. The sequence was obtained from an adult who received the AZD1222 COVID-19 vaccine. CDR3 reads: CASSLSTVHGYTF. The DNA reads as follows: TGTGCCAGCAGTTTAAGTACAGTCCATGGCTACACCTTC.